The rows below give T cell receptor beta chains drawn from one sample of a study of CD8+ T cells in alopecia areata. Sequenced by immunoSEQ multiplex PCR; TCRdb stores in-frame clones only, minus some. The table shows around 140,000 clones, with more than 85% occurring only once. Material: CD8+ T cells sorted from blood, obtained at week 4, from a patient treated with tofacitinib. Every receptor here comes from a human donor with alopecia areata. Each CDR3 is given with its conserved first and last residue. A D gene is named only where the DNA matches it firmly. Only some rows state a clone size, as once, few, many or a class for expanded clones.

v_call	clone_size	d_call	j_call	cdr3_aa	cdr3_nt
TRBV7-9	-	-	TRBJ2-6	CASSFTRPIGANVLTF	TGTGCCAGCAGCTTTACCAGACCAATTGGGGCCAACGTCCTGACTTTC
TRBV30	few	-	TRBJ1-1	CAWSVGLNTEAFF	TGTGCCTGGAGTGTCGGCCTGAACACTGAAGCTTTCTTT
TRBV7-6	-	-	TRBJ2-7	CASSQREGISYEQYF	TGTGCCAGCAGCCAGAGAGAGGGAATCTCCTACGAGCAGTACTTC
TRBV7-9	-	TRBD1	TRBJ2-7	CASSSRDRGSGEQYF	TGTGCCAGCAGCTCTCGGGACAGGGGATCGGGCGAGCAGTACTTC
TRBV2	few	TRBD2	TRBJ2-2	CAGGLAGRGGELFF	TGTGCCGGAGGACTAGCGGGACGGGGCGGGGAGCTGTTTTTT
TRBV4-1	-	-	TRBJ2-1	CASSQVLSGTIHRIMGDNEQFF	TGCGCCAGCAGCCAAGTCTTGAGCGGAACTATTCATCGGATTATGGGGGACAATGAGCAGTTCTTC
TRBV4-1	once	-	TRBJ1-1	CASSQVGVNTEAFF	TGCGCCAGCAGCCAAGTAGGGGTGAACACTGAAGCTTTCTTT
TRBV9	-	-	TRBJ2-3	CASSGLRDGGPADTQYF	TGTGCCAGCAGTGGGCTGAGGGACGGGGGGCCCGCAGATACGCAGTATTTT
TRBV7-9	-	-	TRBJ2-2	CAGAHSNTGELFF	TGTGCCGGCGCACATTCGAACACCGGGGAGCTGTTTTTT
TRBV7-7	-	TRBD2	TRBJ2-7	CASSQGLAGYEQYF	TGTGCTAGCAGCCAGGGACTAGCCGGCTACGAGCAGTACTTC
TRBV5-1	few	-	TRBJ2-3	CASSLNTDTQYF	TGCGCCAGCAGCTTGAACACAGATACGCAGTATTTT
TRBV15	-	TRBD1	TRBJ2-3	CATSRDQGVTDTQYF	TGTGCCACCAGCAGAGATCAGGGGGTTACAGATACGCAGTATTTT
TRBV6-5	-	-	TRBJ2-7	CASGHSSYEQYF	TGTGCCAGCGGACACAGCTCCTACGAGCAGTACTTC
TRBV4-1	-	TRBD1	TRBJ2-7	CASSQGTGVYEQYF	TGCGCCAGCAGCCAGGGGACAGGGGTCTACGAGCAGTACTTC
TRBV27	-	-	TRBJ2-3	CASSLAGSRTDTQYF	TGTGCCAGCAGTTTGGCAGGGAGTAGGACAGATACGCAGTATTTT
TRBV11-2	-	-	TRBJ2-7	CASSLVGSYEQYF	TGTGCCAGCAGCTTAGTAGGCTCCTACGAGCAGTACTTC
TRBV29-1	-	-	TRBJ2-7	CSVLLSYEQYF	TGCAGCGTGCTTCTCAGCTACGAGCAGTACTTC
TRBV25-1	-	-	TRBJ2-7	CASSEQTYEQYF	TGTGCCAGCAGTGAACAGACCTACGAGCAGTACTTC
TRBV6-5	-	-	TRBJ2-7	CASSYSRASSLEQYF	TGTGCCAGCAGTTACTCGAGAGCTAGCAGCCTGGAGCAGTACTTC
TRBV13	-	-	TRBJ2-7	CASSPGQTPGTEQYF	TGTGCCAGCAGCCCCGGACAGACTCCCGGGACCGAGCAGTACTTC
TRBV30	-	-	TRBJ2-1	CAWSDIIPGLSEQFF	TGTGCCTGGAGTGACATCATCCCGGGACTCAGTGAGCAGTTCTTC
TRBV4-1	-	-	TRBJ2-7	CASSPRQDGYEQYF	TGCGCCAGCAGCCCCCGACAGGATGGCTACGAGCAGTACTTC
TRBV11-2	once	-	TRBJ2-1	CASSPWTNEQFF	TGTGCCAGCAGCCCGTGGACTAATGAGCAGTTCTTC
TRBV5-1	few	-	TRBJ2-1	CASSSGHDNEQFF	TGCGCCAGCAGCTCGGGACACGACAATGAGCAGTTCTTC
TRBV4-1	-	TRBD2	TRBJ2-1	CASSQELRGGSYNEQFF	TGCGCCAGCAGCCAAGAATTGCGGGGGGGCTCCTACAATGAGCAGTTCTTC
TRBV5-1	-	TRBD2	TRBJ2-2	CASSSFRGLAGALRSGELFF	TGCGCCAGCAGCTCCTTTCGGGGACTAGCGGGAGCATTGCGCTCCGGGGAGCTGTTTTTT
TRBV27	once	TRBD1	TRBJ2-7	CASSLGTDYEQYF	TGTGCCAGCAGTTTAGGGACAGACTACGAGCAGTACTTC
TRBV6-5	-	-	TRBJ2-2	CASSYRGGPNTGELFF	TGTGCCAGCAGTTACAGGGGCGGGCCGAACACCGGGGAGCTGTTTTTT
TRBV29-1	-	TRBD1	TRBJ2-7	CSAPGQGVDEQYF	TGCAGCGCCCCGGGACAGGGGGTCGACGAGCAGTACTTC
TRBV2	-	TRBD2	TRBJ2-3	CASSDGTSWMTDTQYF	TGTGCCAGCAGTGATGGGACTAGCTGGATGACAGATACGCAGTATTTT
TRBV29-1	-	TRBD1	TRBJ2-3	CSVEGDPTGESGDTQYF	TGCAGCGTTGAAGGGGACCCGACAGGGGAGTCGGGAGATACGCAGTATTTT
TRBV10-3	-	TRBD2	TRBJ2-1	CAISETGGAGGYDNEQFF	TGTGCCATCAGTGAAACCGGCGGGGCGGGAGGGTACGACAATGAGCAGTTCTTC
TRBV29-1	-	-	TRBJ2-2	CSVEHDTGELFF	TGCAGCGTTGAACACGACACCGGGGAGCTGTTTTTT
TRBV27	-	-	TRBJ1-2	CASTSPGLGLYGYTF	TGTGCCAGCACCAGTCCGGGTTTGGGACTCTATGGCTACACCTTC
TRBV7-8	-	-	TRBJ2-5	CASSADPGTETQYF	TGTGCCAGCAGCGCAGACCCCGGGACAGAGACCCAGTACTTC
TRBV5-1	once	-	TRBJ2-7	CASSHGPRSSYEQYF	TGCGCCAGCAGCCATGGACCGAGGAGCTCCTACGAGCAGTACTTC
TRBV5-6	-	-	TRBJ2-7	CASSPGRSYEQYF	TGTGCCAGCAGCCCCGGTCGAAGCTACGAGCAGTACTTC
TRBV29-1	-	-	TRBJ2-3	CSVEGRSTDTQYF	TGCAGCGTCGAGGGGAGAAGCACAGATACGCAGTATTTT
TRBV6-1	-	TRBD2	TRBJ2-1	CASSEAAGVRFNEQFF	TGTGCCAGCAGTGAAGCCGCGGGGGTACGCTTCAATGAGCAGTTCTTC
TRBV28	-	-	TRBJ2-7	CASSPYRAYEQYF	TGTGCCAGCAGTCCCTATAGGGCGTACGAGCAGTACTTC
TRBV14	-	-	TRBJ1-4	CASSGGGATNEKLFF	TGTGCCAGCAGCGGCGGGGGCGCAACTAATGAAAAACTGTTTTTT
TRBV7-3	-	-	TRBJ2-7	CASSLSITYEQYF	TGTGCCAGCAGCTTATCCATCACCTACGAGCAGTACTTC
TRBV25-1	-	-	TRBJ2-5	CASSLETQYF	TGTGCCAGCAGTCTGGAGACCCAGTACTTC
TRBV14	-	-	TRBJ1-2	CAIKRNYGYTF	TGTGCCATTAAGAGGAACTATGGCTACACCTTC
TRBV2	-	-	TRBJ2-7	CASSEARGGEQYF	TGTGCCAGCAGTGAAGCGCGGGGAGGCGAGCAGTACTTC
TRBV4-1	-	TRBD2	TRBJ2-1	CASSQGEGASGMSSYNEQFF	TGCGCCAGCAGCCAAGGGGAAGGGGCTAGCGGTATGAGCTCCTACAATGAGCAGTTCTTC
TRBV7-2	-	-	TRBJ2-7	CASSLAGSSYEQYF	TGTGCCAGCAGCTTAGCGGGGAGCTCCTACGAGCAGTACTTC
TRBV15	-	-	TRBJ2-5	CATSRADTGQETQYF	TGTGCCACCAGCCGGGCAGACACGGGACAAGAGACCCAGTACTTC
TRBV19	-	TRBD2	TRBJ2-7	CASRLAGGSTNEQYF	TGTGCCAGCAGACTAGCGGGAGGGTCCACCAACGAGCAGTACTTC
TRBV7-2	-	TRBD2	TRBJ2-3	CASSHAGGPDTQYF	TGTGCCAGCAGCCACGCGGGGGGCCCAGATACGCAGTATTTT
TRBV5-1	-	TRBD2	TRBJ2-1	CASSDGTSVHEQFF	TGCGCCAGCAGCGACGGGACTAGCGTCCATGAGCAGTTCTTC
TRBV5-4	-	TRBD1	TRBJ2-7	CASSLAGQGAYEQYF	TGTGCCAGCAGCTTGGCCGGACAGGGGGCCTACGAGCAGTACTTC
TRBV2	-	TRBD1	TRBJ2-1	CASNPGQGLFHEQFF	TGTGCCAGCAATCCAGGACAGGGTCTATTCCATGAGCAGTTCTTC
TRBV12-5	-	-	TRBJ2-7	CASADASSYEQYF	TGTGCTAGCGCCGACGCTTCGTCCTACGAGCAGTACTTC